The source of this T cell receptor (beta chain) is a study of neurological immune-mediated disorders. This clonotype was recorded at least ten times. TCRdb redid the calling of the 5' RACE reads with MiXCR, one entry per CDR3 protein. There are 50,000 or so distinct CDR3 sequences in the sample; 3% to 3.5% occur only once, and 7.1% lies in the top ten. The CDR3 has 14 residues. V lost 3 bases and J lost 1, with 9 bases in between. The chain joins TRBV12-3 or TRBV12-4 to TRBJ1-1, with D possibly TRBD1 on 5 matching bases. The sample taken for sequencing was PBMCs. This sequence originates from a woman aged 55 to 70 with multiple sclerosis. This CDR3 reads CASSFGAGNTEAFF. CDR3 nucleotide sequence: TGTGCCAGCAGTTTCGGGGCAGGGAACACTGAAGCTTTCTTT.